This T cell receptor beta chain was profiled in a study of blood T cell repertoires in COVID-19. On the study more broadly: Italy, Spain and the United States were the sources of the convalescent and acute COVID-19 samples. T cells, B-cell-depleted T cells, or PBMCs supplied cDNA or gDNA.

The CDR3 extends over 13 amino acids. Trimming cost V 5 bases and J 8 bases, with 15 bases left between them. Germline V gene data show CDR1 as SEHNR and CDR2 as FQNEAQ (reference sequence). Original processing methods: Amplification from reference gene primers served as the basis for estimated nucleated cell counts. The protocol was immunoSEQ multiplex PCR, while the TCRdb copy is restricted to in-frame clones and leaves out a portion. D and trimming come from the DNA, and the V and J calls and clone size come from that table. The repertoire holds a few hundred thousand clones, with around 88% as singletons.

The sample consisted of peripheral blood. This chain connects TRBV7-9 to TRBJ1-2; D unclear. This receptor was obtained from a woman in her 50s with acute or convalescent COVID-19. CDR3 nucleotides: TGTGCCAGCAGCCCCCACGATCTCGGGGGCTACACCTTC. This codes for CASSPHDLGGYTF.